This entry lists 25 T cell receptor beta chains sequenced from one sample in a study of graft-versus-host responses after intestinal transplantation. Using immunoSEQ multiplex PCR, the repertoire was profiled, and TCRdb retains in-frame clones only, with some absent. Of tens of thousands of clones in the sample, about 93% were seen once. Their antigen targets remain unknown. Sequences were derived from unstimulated CD4+ T cells sorted from spleen or lymph node cells, sampled before transplant. The receptors were gathered from a human donor who was the organ donor for an intestinal transplant.

This clone was detected only once. The rearrangement joins TRBV11-3 to TRBJ2-3; TRBD1 matches at 12 bases. Germline CDR1 and CDR2: SGHNT and YENEEA. The CDR3 is 14 residues long. V dropped 5 bases and J dropped 6; count of bases not matched to a gene: 3. The CDR3 spells CASSPGQGADTQYF. The CDR3 DNA follows: TGTGCCAGCAGCCCGGGACAGGGGGCGGATACGCAGTATTTT.

The chain couples TRBV13 to TRBJ2-1, with TRBD2 matching 7 bases. V shed 1 base and J 7 bases; nucleotides not matched to a gene: 7. The CDR3 consists of 15 residues. Germline V CDR1 and CDR2: PRHDT, FYEKMQ (reference sequence). CDR3 residues: CASSLEISGNNEQFF. CDR3 DNA sequence: TGTGCCAGCAGCTTAGAAATCAGCGGGAATAATGAGCAGTTCTTC.

CDR3 loop: CASTNRASGTGELFF. The CDR3 DNA follows: TGTGCCAGCACCAACAGGGCTAGCGGGACCGGGGAGCTGTTTTTT. The J gene is TRBJ2-2, the V gene TRBV6-5, with 8 nucleotides matching TRBD2. CDR3 size: 15 residues. Germline assignment: CDR1 MNHEY and CDR2 SVGAGI. With V trimmed by 7 bases and J by 5 bases, 9 bases remained unmatched.

As concerns this clone: Relative to the germline gene, one junction end is altered; a read error may explain this. Different DNA sequences within this sample yield the same CDR3. The rearrangement uses TRBV7-8 and TRBJ2-6; weak D call: TRBD1 (5 bases). Germline loops: CDR1 SGHVS, CDR2 FQNEAQ. The CDR3 is made up of 14 amino acids. DNA of the CDR3: TGTGCCAGCAGCTTAGGGGGCTGGGCTAACGTCCTGACTTTC. Its translation is CASSLGGWANVLTF.

V gene TRBV6-9 combines with J gene TRBJ1-3; 8 bases agree with TRBD1. The V and J ends lost 4 bases and 4 bases, in that order; junction bases with no gene match: 0. This CDR3 comprises 13 residues. Germline CDR1 reads MNHGY; CDR2 reads SVAAGI. The chain's CDR3 is CASSWDRGNTIYF. In DNA form, the CDR3 reads TGTGCCAGCAGTTGGGACAGGGGAAACACCATATATTTT.

The rearrangement uses TRBV6-6 and TRBJ2-3; no clear D. V was shortened by 2 bases and J by 3 bases, with 3 bases between the two germline ends. Germline V gene data show CDR1 as MNHNY and CDR2 as SVGAGI (reference sequence). This CDR3 is built from 12 residues. The CDR3 reads CASSYQTDTQYF. The CDR3 DNA reads TGTGCCAGCAGTTACCAAACAGATACGCAGTATTTT.

The V call is TRBV25-1, the J call TRBJ2-2; 8 positions match TRBD1. CDR1 and CDR2 (germline): MGHDK, SYGVNS. V shed 4 bases, J shed 4 bases, and the junction held 2 bases outside the gene matches. This CDR3 has 14 amino acids. CDR3 protein: CASSVQGGTGELFF. CDR3 bases: TGTGCCAGCAGTGTACAGGGGGGCACCGGGGAGCTGTTTTTT.

The V and J genes are TRBV6-1 and TRBJ2-7; D is unclear. This CDR3 contains 12 residues. The ends were cut back, 2 bases at V and 3 bases at J, with 5 bases in the middle. CDR1 and CDR2 (germline): MNHNS, SASEGT. The CDR3 DNA follows: TGTGCCAGCAGTGAATTCCACTACGAGCAGTACTTC. Residues: CASSEFHYEQYF.

J is TRBJ2-7 and V is TRBV5-1, with 13 bases identical to TRBD2. With V trimmed by 4 bases and J by 0 bases, 4 bases remained unmatched. The CDR3 extends over 16 amino acids. CDR1 is SGHRS and CDR2 is YFSETQ in the germline V gene. The CDR3 DNA reads as TGCGCCAGCAGCGGCAGGACTAGCGGGAGCTCCTACGAGCAGTACTTC. Protein product: CASSGRTSGSSYEQYF. Full variable domain (rest looked up from reference TRBV5-1 and TRBJ2-7): KAGVTQTPRYLIKTRGQQVTLSCSPISGHRSVSWYQQTPGQGLQFLFEYFSETQRNKGNFPGRFSGRQFSNSRSEMNVSTLELGDSALYLCASSGRTSGSSYEQYFGPGTRLTVT.

In its sample, this clone was seen once. This chain connects TRBV4-2 to TRBJ2-7; weak D call: TRBD2 (6 bases). The V gene lost 1 base and the J gene lost 0 bases, with 10 bases spanning the gap. The germline gives CDR1 LGHNA, CDR2 YNFKEQ. The CDR3 has 15 residues. The DNA of the CDR3 is TGTGCCAGCAGCCAAGCCCGAGCGGGCTCCTACGAGCAGTACTTC. Translation: CASSQARAGSYEQYF.

V and J are TRBV19 and TRBJ2-6; D gene unclear. Germline CDR1 and CDR2: LNHDA and SQIVND (reference sequence). Trimming shortened V by 1 base and J by 2 bases, and 3 bases separated the two germline ends. CDR3 length: 14 residues. The CDR3 nucleotides are TGTGCCAGTAGTATAGGGGCTGGGGCCAACGTCCTGACTTTC. This translates into CASSIGAGANVLTF.

The CDR3 protein is CASSLDLPSGVGELFF. As DNA, the CDR3 is TGTGCCAGCAGCTTAGATCTGCCTAGCGGAGTCGGGGAGCTGTTTTTT. The gene calls are TRBV11-2 and TRBJ2-2; 7 bases align to TRBD2. CDR3 size: 16 residues. In germline, CDR1 is SGHAT, CDR2 FQNNGV. V lost 0 bases and J lost 7; bases outside the gene matches: 8.

The chain links TRBV29-1 to TRBJ2-1; TRBD1 aligns across 8 bases. Germline trimming cut 4 bases from V and 6 bases from J; bases unmatched to any gene: 5. The length of the CDR3 is 13 residues. Germline V gene lookup returns CDR1 SQVTM and CDR2 ANQGSEA. The CDR3 sequence is CSVAQDRVNEQFF. The CDR3 bases are TGCAGCGTTGCCCAGGACAGGGTCAATGAGCAGTTCTTC.

This chain joins TRBV15 and TRBJ2-3, with 9 bases identical to TRBD2. Trimming cost V 1 base and J 1 base; bases outside gene matches: 12. This CDR3 comprises 19 residues. Germline loops: CDR1 LNHNV, CDR2 YYDKDF (reference sequence). The CDR3 DNA reads as TGTGCCACCAGCAGAGTTAAGGGACCCTGGACTAGCGGCACAGATACGCAGTATTTT. Translated: CATSRVKGPWTSGTDTQYF.

The chain couples TRBV19 to TRBJ2-2, with no clear D. Trimming pared 3 bases from V and 1 base from J, leaving 6 bases between. The V gene's germline CDR1 is LNHDA and CDR2 SQIVND (reference sequence). This CDR3 has 14 residues. Here the CDR3 DNA reads TGTGCCAGTAGTATTAACAGGAACACCGGGGAGCTGTTTTTT. Its protein product is CASSINRNTGELFF.

The chain combines TRBV28 with TRBJ2-7, with 8 bases identical to TRBD1. J gave up 7 bases and V 5 bases, and 13 bases lay outside the gene matches. The CDR3 covers 15 residues. The germline V gene encodes CDR1 MDHEN and CDR2 SYDVKM. CDR3 in DNA: TGTGCCAGCAGTCCTCAGGGGGCCTGGAGGTGGGAGCAGTACTTC. This encodes CASSPQGAWRWEQYF.

The chain uses TRBV7-9 and TRBJ2-7; D perhaps matches TRBD1 (5 bases). V was clipped by 3 bases and J by 1 base, with 13 bases between them. The CDR3 totals 15 residues. The germline V gene has CDR1 SEHNR and CDR2 FQNEAQ (reference sequence). For the CDR3, the DNA is TGTGCCAGCAGCTTCCCGCAGGGCCCTTCCTACGAGCAGTACTTC. Translated, it gives CASSFPQGPSYEQYF.

The chain couples TRBV2 to TRBJ2-2, with D unresolved. V gave up 7 bases and J gave up 0 bases, with 9 bases separating them. Germline V gene sequence: CDR1 SNHLY, CDR2 FYNNEI. This CDR3 is built from 14 residues. CDR3 sequence reads: CASTLTANTGELFF. The DNA for the CDR3 is TGTGCCAGCACACTCACCGCGAACACCGGGGAGCTGTTTTTT.

V is TRBV29-1 and J is TRBJ2-1; no firm D call. The CDR3 runs 10 residues. Per the germline V gene, CDR1 is SQVTM and CDR2 is ANQGSEA. V was shortened by 4 bases and J by 10 bases, with 8 bases between the two germline ends. In DNA, the CDR3 is TGCAGCGTTGTCAGCGCAGAGCAGTTCTTC. Amino acid sequence: CSVVSAEQFF.

The chain recombines TRBV6-1 with TRBJ1-2; D gene unclear. There are 13 residues in the CDR3. Germline assignment: CDR1 MNHNS and CDR2 SASEGT. V lost 8 bases to trimming and J lost 3 bases, with 13 bases between them. The CDR3 region is CASWGWGYYGYTF. Here the CDR3 DNA reads TGTGCCAGCTGGGGTTGGGGATACTATGGCTACACCTTC.

The chain couples TRBV7-9 to TRBJ2-4, with 12 bases aligning to TRBD2. Germline assignment: CDR1 SEHNR and CDR2 FQNEAQ (reference sequence). The CDR3 length is 19 residues. V shed 3 bases and J 0 bases; nucleotides not matched to a gene: 9. CDR3 coding DNA: TGTGCCAGCAGCTTCTCTAGCGGGAGGGCCGGAGTAGCCAAAAACATTCAGTACTTC. Translating gives CASSFSSGRAGVAKNIQYF.

The chain recombines TRBV7-2 with TRBJ2-7; D uncertain. Germline V gene data show CDR1 as SGHTA and CDR2 as FQGNSA. V lost 2 bases to trimming and J lost 2 bases, with 13 bases between them. The CDR3 is 15 residues long. CDR3: CASSLQAETTYEQYF. In DNA, the CDR3 is TGTGCCAGCAGCTTACAAGCCGAGACCACCTACGAGCAGTACTTC.

This chain connects TRBV25-1 to TRBJ2-4, with a weak D call TRBD2 (6 bases). Per the germline V gene, CDR1 is MGHDK and CDR2 is SYGVNS. This CDR3 spans 15 amino acids. V lost 2 bases, J lost 4 bases, and 12 bases lay in between. CDR3 protein: CASSESMGLKNIQYF. The CDR3 DNA reads TGTGCCAGCAGTGAAAGTATGGGACTTAAAAACATTCAGTACTTC. Drawing the rest from reference TRBV25-1 and TRBJ2-4, the complete variable domain is EADIYQTPRYLVIGTGKKITLECSQTMGHDKMYWYQQDPGMELHLIHYSYGVNSTEKGDLSSESTVSRIRTEHFPLTLESARPSHTSQYLCASSESMGLKNIQYFGAGTRLSVL.

Here the CDR3 DNA reads TGTGCCAGCAGTGAAGGTTACGGAAAATCACCCCTCCACTTT. Residues: CASSEGYGKSPLHF. The J gene is TRBJ1-6, the V gene TRBV6-1; no clear D. Germline lookup yields CDR1 MNHNS and CDR2 SASEGT. V gave up 1 base and J gave up 10 bases, with 11 bases separating them. This CDR3 region has 14 residues.

V and J are TRBV9 and TRBJ2-3; D is perhaps TRBD1 (6 bases). There are 15 residues in the CDR3. Trimming removed 0 bases at V and 2 bases at J, with 10 bases between. Germline assignment: CDR1 SGDLS and CDR2 YYNGEE. CDR3 amino acids: CASSVARGSTDTQYF. The CDR3, as DNA: TGTGCCAGCAGCGTAGCCAGGGGCTCCACAGATACGCAGTATTTT.